This T cell receptor (beta chain) is from a study of technical replicates of blood from a handful of donors. The CDR3 is 16 residues long. Germline trimming cut 6 bases from V and 3 bases from J; bases unmatched to any gene: 9. Germline V gene sequence: CDR1 MNHNS, CDR2 SASEGT. Data came from immunoSEQ multiplex PCR; TCRdb stores just in-frame clones and leaves some out. Among about 100,000 clones listed, about 95% were seen once. The genes are TRBV6-1 and TRBJ2-7; 12 bases are shared with TRBD1. This receptor was obtained from a human donor in good health. What was sequenced was T cells isolated from PBMCs. In DNA, the CDR3 is TGTGCCAGCAGCGAAACGGGGACAGGGGGCATCTACGAGCAGTACTTC. Encoded protein: CASSETGTGGIYEQYF.